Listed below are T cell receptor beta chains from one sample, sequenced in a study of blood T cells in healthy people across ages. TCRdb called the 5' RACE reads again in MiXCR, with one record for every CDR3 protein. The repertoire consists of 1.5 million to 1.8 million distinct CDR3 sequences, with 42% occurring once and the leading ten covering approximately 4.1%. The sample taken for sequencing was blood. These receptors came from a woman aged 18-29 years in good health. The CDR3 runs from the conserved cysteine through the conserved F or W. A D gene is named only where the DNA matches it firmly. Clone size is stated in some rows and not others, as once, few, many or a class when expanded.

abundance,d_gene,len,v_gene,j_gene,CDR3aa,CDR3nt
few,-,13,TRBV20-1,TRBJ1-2,CSGRPGVSYGYTF,TGCAGTGGTCGGCCAGGGGTTTCCTATGGCTACACCTTC
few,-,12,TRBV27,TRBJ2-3,CATQGGADTQYF,TGTGCCACCCAGGGGGGAGCAGATACGCAGTATTTT
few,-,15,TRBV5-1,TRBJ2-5,CASSLSLRGAETQYF,TGCGCCAGCAGCTTATCCCTCAGGGGCGCGGAGACCCAGTACTTC
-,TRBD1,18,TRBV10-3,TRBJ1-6,CAISESQGASSYNSPLHF,TGTGCCATCAGTGAAAGTCAGGGGGCGAGCTCCTATAATTCACCCCTCCACTTT
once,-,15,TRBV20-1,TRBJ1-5,CSAREGGNSNQPQHF,TGCAGTGCTAGAGAAGGTGGGAATAGCAATCAGCCCCAGCATTTT
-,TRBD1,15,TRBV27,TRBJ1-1,CASSLSPTGGTEAFF,TGTGCCAGCAGTTTATCTCCGACAGGGGGCACTGAAGCTTTCTTT
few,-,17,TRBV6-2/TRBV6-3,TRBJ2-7,CASTFAVWPSLSYEQYF,TGTGCCAGCACCTTTGCCGTCTGGCCATCTCTCTCCTACGAGCAGTACTTC
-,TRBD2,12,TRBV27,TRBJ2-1,CASMRGGNEQFF,TGTGCCAGCATGCGGGGGGGCAATGAGCAGTTCTTC
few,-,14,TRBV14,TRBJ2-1,CASSQDLVGGEQFF,TGTGCCAGCAGCCAAGATCTGGTCGGGGGTGAGCAGTTCTTC
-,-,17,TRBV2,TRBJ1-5,CASSEQPIPYSNQPQHF,TGTGCCAGCAGTGAACAGCCGATCCCTTATAGCAATCAGCCCCAGCATTTT
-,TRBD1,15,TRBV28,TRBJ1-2,CASSSPDRPNYGYTF,TGTGCCAGCAGTTCTCCGGACAGGCCAAACTATGGCTACACCTTC
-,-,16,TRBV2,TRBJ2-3,CASSRAGGTSTDTQYF,TGTGCCAGCAGTAGAGCAGGGGGGACTAGCACAGATACGCAGTATTTT
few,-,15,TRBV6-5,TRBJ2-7,CASSYGVGSPNEQYF,TGTGCCAGCAGTTACGGCGTGGGCAGCCCGAACGAGCAGTACTTC
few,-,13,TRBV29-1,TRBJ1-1,CSVRGGSNTEAFF,TGCAGCGTGAGGGGTGGCAGCAACACTGAAGCTTTCTTT
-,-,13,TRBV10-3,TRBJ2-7,CAISDREAYEQYF,TGTGCCATCAGTGATAGGGAAGCCTACGAGCAGTACTTC
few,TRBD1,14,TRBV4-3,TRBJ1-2,CASSPRDSIYGYTF,TGCGCCAGCAGCCCCCGGGACAGCATTTATGGCTACACCTTC
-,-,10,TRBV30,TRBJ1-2,CACDADGYTF,TGTGCCTGCGACGCCGATGGCTACACCTTC
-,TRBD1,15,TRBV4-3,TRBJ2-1,CASSSTGTGGNEQFF,TGCGCCAGCAGTTCCACCGGGACAGGGGGAAATGAGCAGTTCTTC
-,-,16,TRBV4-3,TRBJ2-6,CASSQAAGSGANVLTF,TGCGCCAGCAGCCAAGCTGCCGGCTCTGGGGCCAACGTCCTGACTTTC
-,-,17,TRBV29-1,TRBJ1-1,CSVGGPAKGSLNTEAFF,TGCAGCGTTGGAGGCCCGGCCAAGGGATCCCTGAACACTGAAGCTTTCTTT
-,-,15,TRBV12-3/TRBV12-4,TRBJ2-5,CASTPNGGTVNEQYF,TGTGCCAGCACCCCCAACGGCGGGACGGTTAATGAGCAGTACTTC
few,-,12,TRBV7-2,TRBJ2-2,CASSLEWGELFF,TGTGCCAGCAGCTTAGAATGGGGGGAGCTGTTTTTT
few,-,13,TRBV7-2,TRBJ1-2,CASSSPLTPGYTF,TGTGCCAGCAGCTCCCCGCTAACACCTGGCTACACCTTC
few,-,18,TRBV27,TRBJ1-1,CASSLLNPMRGLITEAFF,TGTGCCAGCAGTTTATTAAATCCCATGCGGGGGCTCATCACTGAAGCTTTCTTT
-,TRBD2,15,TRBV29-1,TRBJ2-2,CSVVIAGVVAGELFF,TGCAGCGTTGTGATAGCGGGAGTTGTTGCCGGGGAGCTGTTTTTT
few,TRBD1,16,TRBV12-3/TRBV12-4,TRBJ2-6,CASSLAQGAGANVLTF,TGTGCCAGCAGTTTAGCCCAGGGGGCTGGGGCCAACGTCCTGACTTTC
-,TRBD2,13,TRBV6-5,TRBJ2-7,CASSTSGSNEQYF,TGTGCCAGCAGTACTAGCGGGAGTAACGAGCAGTACTTC
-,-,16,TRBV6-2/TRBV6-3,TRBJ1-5,CASSYPNPSSNQPQHF,TGTGCCAGCAGTTACCCTAACCCAAGCAGCAATCAGCCCCAGCATTTT
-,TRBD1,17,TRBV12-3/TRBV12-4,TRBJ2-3,CASSHWTGRTSTDTQYF,TGTGCCAGCAGTCATTGGACAGGGAGAACTAGCACAGATACGCAGTATTTT
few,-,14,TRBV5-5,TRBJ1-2,CASSLGPGRYGYTF,TGTGCCAGCAGCTTGGGCCCGGGACGGTATGGCTACACCTTC
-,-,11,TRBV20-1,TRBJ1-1,CSARQAGEAFF,TGCAGTGCGAGACAGGCAGGTGAAGCTTTCTTT
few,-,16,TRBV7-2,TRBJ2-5,CASSRRGEGTGEEQYF,TGTGCCAGCAGCAGAAGGGGGGAGGGAACCGGGGAAGAGCAGTACTTC
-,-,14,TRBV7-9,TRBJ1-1,CASSVGMEATEAFF,TGTGCCAGCAGCGTAGGGATGGAGGCCACTGAAGCTTTCTTT
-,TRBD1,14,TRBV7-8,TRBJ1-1,CASRPGGWNTEAFF,TGTGCCAGCAGACCAGGGGGCTGGAACACTGAAGCTTTCTTT
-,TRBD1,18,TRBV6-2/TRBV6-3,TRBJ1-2,CASSDPPGQIIPNYGYTF,TGTGCCAGCAGCGACCCACCGGGACAGATCATCCCTAACTATGGCTACACCTTC
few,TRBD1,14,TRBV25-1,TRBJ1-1,CASSEGQGNTEAFF,TGTGCCAGCAGTGAAGGACAGGGGAACACTGAAGCTTTCTTT
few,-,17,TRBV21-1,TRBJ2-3,CASSKGETGPVADTQYF,TGTGCCAGCAGCAAAGGAGAGACAGGCCCAGTGGCAGATACGCAGTATTTT
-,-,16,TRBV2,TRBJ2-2,CASSPWGNILTGDLFF,TGTGCCAGCAGTCCCTGGGGTAACATTTTAACCGGGGATCTGTTTTTT
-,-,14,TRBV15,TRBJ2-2,CATSRGRSTGELFF,TGTGCCACCAGCAGGGGAAGGTCCACCGGGGAGCTGTTTTTT
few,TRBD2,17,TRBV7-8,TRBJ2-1,CASSFTSGRLTYNEQFF,TGTGCCAGCAGTTTTACCAGCGGGAGACTCACCTACAATGAGCAGTTCTTC
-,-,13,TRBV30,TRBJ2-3,CAWGTTRTDTQYF,TGTGCCTGGGGGACAACCCGCACAGATACGCAGTATTTT
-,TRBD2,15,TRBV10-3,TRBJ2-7,CAISESGIAGYEQYF,TGTGCCATCAGTGAGTCGGGGATAGCGGGCTACGAGCAGTACTTC
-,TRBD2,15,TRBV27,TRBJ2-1,CASSPGTRGGNEQFF,TGTGCCAGCAGCCCCGGGACTAGGGGGGGGAATGAGCAGTTCTTC
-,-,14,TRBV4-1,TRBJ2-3,CASSSPTPADTQYF,TGCGCCAGCAGCTCGCCGACACCAGCGGATACGCAGTATTTT
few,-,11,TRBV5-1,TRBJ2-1,CASSLATSQFF,TGCGCCAGCAGCTTGGCGACTAGTCAGTTCTTC
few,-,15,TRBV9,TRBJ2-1,CASSERGATYNEQFF,TGTGCCAGCAGCGAGCGAGGGGCCACCTACAATGAGCAGTTCTTC
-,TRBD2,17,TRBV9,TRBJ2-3,CASSVGGRALYTDTQYF,TGTGCCAGCAGCGTGGGCGGGAGGGCCTTGTACACAGATACGCAGTATTTT
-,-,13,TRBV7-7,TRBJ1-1,CASSHRPNTEAFF,TGTGCTAGCAGTCACAGACCGAACACTGAAGCTTTCTTT
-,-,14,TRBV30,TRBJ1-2,CAWSETGADYGYTF,TGTGCCTGGAGTGAGACCGGGGCGGACTATGGCTACACCTTC
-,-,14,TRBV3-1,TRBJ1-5,CASSPGPSAQPQHF,TGTGCCAGCAGCCCCGGTCCTAGTGCTCAGCCCCAGCATTTT
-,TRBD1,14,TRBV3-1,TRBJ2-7,CASSQDLRGPEQYF,TGTGCCAGCAGCCAAGATCTTAGGGGGCCCGAGCAGTACTTC
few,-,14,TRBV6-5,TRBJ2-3,CASSYSRDTDTQYF,TGTGCCAGCAGTTACTCCAGGGACACAGATACGCAGTATTTT
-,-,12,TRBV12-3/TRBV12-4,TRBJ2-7,CASGGYVYEQYF,TGTGCCAGCGGGGGTTATGTCTACGAGCAGTACTTC
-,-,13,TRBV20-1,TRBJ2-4,CSARASDGNIQYF,TGCAGTGCTAGAGCCTCCGACGGGAACATTCAGTACTTC
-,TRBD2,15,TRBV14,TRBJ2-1,CASSLTSGRYDEQFF,TGTGCCAGCAGCCTTACTAGCGGGAGGTATGATGAGCAGTTCTTC